This TCR beta chain was identified in a study of CD8 T cells in ankylosing spondylitis. Study-wide findings and caveats: Eight or nine highly homologous variants made up a TCR beta motif that seemed to typify ankylosing spondylitis blood. As for the disease-linked clones, they showed a CD8+ phenotype and occurred at relatively low frequencies in peripheral blood.

TCRdb redid the calling of the 5' RACE reads with MiXCR, one entry per CDR3 protein. The data contain some 800,000 distinct CDR3 sequences, 10% to 15% of them singletons. This clonotype was counted a few times. Its target is not known. CDR3 length equals 15 residues. CDR1 and CDR2 from the germline V gene are DFQATT and SNEGSKA (reference sequence). V was pared by 3 bases and J by 7 bases, with 20 bases between. The TCR sequence derives from a male donor with ankylosing spondylitis. Specimen: blood, either unsorted or a sorted T cell fraction (not recorded which). V is TRBV20-1 and J is TRBJ2-3; D gene ambiguous. CDR3 sequence (DNA): TGCAGTGCTAGGTACCCTTATGGAGAGGAACATACGCAGTATTTT. Protein product: CSARYPYGEEHTQYF.